This T cell receptor (beta chain) derives from a study of T-cell reconstitution after alpha-beta-depleted transplantation in children (dated by TCRdb to the mid-2010s). Study-level background: Using TCR repertoire profiling, the study quantitatively followed how T-cell immune reconstitution unfolded in children after TCRalphabeta/CD19-depleted allogeneic hematopoietic cell transplantation. Findings and caveats that apply to the study as a whole: Over subsequent months, a decline in hyperexpanded clone frequencies was noted, and after one year, T-cell counts and TCRbeta diversity were mostly ascribed to newly produced T cells. The high TCRbeta diversity at day 60 in some patients was ascribed to recipient T cells and intrathymic progenitors that had survived conditioning. The apparently early recovery of alphabetaT-cell counts about two months after transplant reportedly depended on only several hundred rapidly expanded clones that came from non-depleted graft cells.

V is pruned by 7 bases and J by 0 bases, leaving 7 bases of the junction without a gene match. There are 17 amino acids in the CDR3, from cysteine to phenylalanine inclusive. The only DNA kept is the CDR3, 51 bases in frame from the first base. CDR1 SGHAT and CDR2 FQNNGV are derived from the germline V gene. The sample's treatment or condition label, in plain terms: allogeneic hematopoietic cell transplantation with graft depleted of TCRalphabeta T cells and CD19 B cells. The transplant recipients were children given TCRalphabeta/CD19-depleted allogeneic hematopoietic cell grafts. Library prep was done by PCR. The instrument was an Illumina HiSeq 2500. TCR library preparation used molecular barcoding, with unique molecular identifiers applied to normalize quantification of the TCRbeta repertoire. TCRdb reran the public reads through fastp at Q25 and MiXCR, keeping productive beta chains. Rows with one shared CDR3 protein collapse into an entry with the most common genes and DNA. The sample table lists 600,000 to 800,000 distinct CDR3 sequences, around 13% of them with a count of one. 0.65% to 0.9% of the sample is taken by the ten largest.

This clonotype was counted a few times. The clone's antigen remains unknown. Within one base of it there is no much larger clone, and no base qualities were kept. The sequence is built from TRBV11-2 and TRBJ2-1; 12 bases in the middle match TRBD2. Specimen: PBMCs, collected before TCRalphabeta/CD19-depleted stem cell transplant. This receptor was identified in a girl aged 2 to 10 with congenital amegakaryocytic thrombocytopenia, due to receive a stem cell transplant. The nucleotide sequence is given as TGTGCCAGCATCAGCCCTAGCGGGAGGGCCTCCTACAATGAGCAGTTCTTC. Its protein product is CASISPSGRASYNEQFF.